These 28 T cell receptor beta chains were all obtained from the same sample, sequenced in a study of T cells in tuberculosis. After thawing and overnight rest, PBMC were stained with GMM-loaded CD1B tetramer, viability dye and anti-CD3 for sorting. CD1B tetramers were loaded with Rhodococcus equi-derived C32 glucose monomycolate. Profiling relied on immunoSEQ multiplex PCR, and the TCRdb table lists in-frame clones only, not all of them. This sample carries 80,000 to 90,000 clones, around 90% of them seen once, and the ten largest clones take approximately 1.9%. Sequencing input: CD1b-GMM tetramer-negative cells sorted from PBMCs. The source of these receptors is an adult woman with latent tuberculosis.

The V and J genes are TRBV6-5 and TRBJ2-7; 7 positions match TRBD1. V shed 10 bases and J 0 bases; nucleotides not matched to a gene: 12. Per the germline V gene, CDR1 is MNHEY and CDR2 is SVGAGI. The CDR3 covers 15 residues. The CDR3 sequence: CATGSEDRHSYEQYV. The CDR3 coding sequence is TGTGCCACGGGCTCGGAGGACAGGCACTCCTACGAGCAGTACGTC.

The rearrangement joins TRBV6-1 to TRBJ2-2, with D unclear. The ends were cut back, 3 bases at V and 6 bases at J, with 8 bases in the middle. Germline CDR1 is MNHNS and CDR2 is SASEGT. The CDR3 length is 13 residues. This CDR3 reads CASSDQPAGELFF. CDR3 coding DNA: TGTGCCAGCAGTGATCAACCGGCCGGGGAGCTGTTTTTT.

V is TRBV7-9 and J is TRBJ2-3; 12 positions match TRBD2. This CDR3 has 16 residues. From germline, CDR1 is SEHNR and CDR2 FQNEAQ (reference sequence). Trimming took 5 bases from V and 1 from J; bases not matched to a gene: 4. The CDR3 nucleotides read TGTGCCAGCAGCGTCCGACTAGCGGGGGGCACAGATACGCAGTATTTT. This codes for CASSVRLAGGTDTQYF.

A word on this clone: One junction end does not reproduce the germline sequence, and a read error may be involved. CDR3 amino acids: CASNQERTGVNYGYTF. For the CDR3, the DNA is TGCGCCAGCAACCAAGAACGGACAGGAGTTAACTATGGCTACACCTTC. The chain links TRBV4-1 to TRBJ1-2; TRBD1 matches 7 bases. This CDR3 has 16 residues. Per germline, CDR1 MGHRA and CDR2 YSYEKL.

The J gene is TRBJ1-1, the V gene TRBV7-6; no clear D gene. The V end was cut by 1 base, the J end by 0 bases, with 6 bases between. The germline V gene has CDR1 SGHVS and CDR2 FNYEAQ. The CDR3 loop spans 14 amino acids. CDR3 loop: CASSLVSMNTEAFF. The CDR3 DNA reads TGTGCCAGCAGCTTAGTTTCCATGAACACTGAAGCTTTCTTT.

The rearrangement links TRBV4-1 to TRBJ2-5; 10 bases are shared with TRBD2. With 1 base clipped from V and 5 bases from J, the junction kept 19 bases outside the gene matches. Germline V gene lookup returns CDR1 MGHRA and CDR2 YSYEKL. The CDR3 is 20 residues long. The CDR3 nucleotides are TGCGCCAGCAGCCAAGTCGGCCTGAGCGGGGGGGCCGGGGTACCCGAGACCCAGTACTTC. This gives the protein CASSQVGLSGGAGVPETQYF.

The V call is TRBV23-1, the J call TRBJ2-7; unclear D gene. TRBV23-1 is marked as an open reading frame, function uncertain. This CDR3 is 13 amino acids long. Trimming removed 4 bases at V and 2 bases at J, with 9 bases between. The CDR3 nucleotides read TGCGCCAGCAGTCTTCCAGTTACCTACGAGCAGTACTTC. As protein: CASSLPVTYEQYF.

The genes are TRBV7-5 and TRBJ1-4. TRBV7-5 is described as a pseudogene. The CDR3 is made up of 14 amino acids. CDR3: CVRSFGPGEEKLFF. The CDR3 DNA is TGTGTCAGAAGCTTCGGGCCTGGGGAGGAAAAACTGTTTTTT.

The chain carries TRBV12-2 and TRBJ1-5; TRBD1 was called by the table and not checked on the DNA. TRBV12-2 is a pseudogene locus. The CDR3 runs 15 residues. For the CDR3, the DNA is TGTGCAAGTCGCTTAGGGACAGTAGCCCATCAGCCCCAGCATTTT. This codes for CASRLGTVAHQPQHF.

Here the CDR3 DNA reads TGTGCCAGAAGCTTAGTGGAGGGGTTGGGCACAGATACGCAGTATTTT. This encodes CARSLVEGLGTDTQYF. This chain joins TRBV7-5 and TRBJ2-3; the D segment call TRBD2 is taken from the table without a DNA check. TRBV7-5 is deemed a pseudogene. There are 16 residues in the CDR3.

The chain employs TRBV5-1 and TRBJ2-3; tentative D call: TRBD2 (6 bases). Between the trimmed V and J ends, which lost 4 bases and 4 bases, there was a span of 13 bases. In germline, CDR1 is SGHRS, CDR2 YFSETQ. This CDR3 contains 14 residues. CDR3 in DNA: TGCGCCAGCAGCCCCGGTAGGAGGGCAGATACGCAGTATTTT. Translation: CASSPGRRADTQYF.

The chain uses TRBV27 and TRBJ1-2; 8 nucleotides line up with TRBD1. The ends lost 0 bases at V and 8 bases at J; junction bases unmatched: 8. This CDR3 has 15 residues. Germline V gives CDR1 MNHEY, CDR2 SMNVEV (reference sequence). CDR3 nucleotides: TGTGCCAGCAGTTTATCGCGAGGACAGGGAGAAGGCTACACCTTC. This gives the protein CASSLSRGQGEGYTF.

The V call is TRBV5-6, the J call TRBJ2-5; no clear D gene. The CDR3 is 13 amino acids. The V end lost 2 bases, the J end lost 5 bases, and 10 bases lay between the germline ends. Looked up from germline, CDR1 is SGHDT and CDR2 is YYEEEE. The CDR3 region is CASSFPLGETQYF. In nucleotides, the CDR3 is TGTGCCAGCAGCTTTCCTCTCGGGGAGACCCAGTACTTC.

The CDR3 reads CASSKVYTGFVGPNQPQHF. The CDR3 coding sequence is TGTGCCAGCAGCAAAGTTTATACAGGGTTTGTTGGCCCGAATCAGCCCCAGCATTTT. V usage is TRBV21-1 and J usage is TRBJ1-5; TRBD1, the table's D call, was not compared with the DNA. TRBV21-1 is noted as a pseudogene. CDR3 length: 19 amino acids.

The chain uses TRBV6-1 and TRBJ2-4; TRBD1 matches at 8 bases. Trimming removed 5 bases from V and 0 bases from J; junction bases left unmatched: 3. The CDR3 sequence is 15 residues long. CDR1 is MNHNS, CDR2 SASEGT, per germline. The chain's CDR3 is CASSSQGAAKNIQYF. The CDR3, as DNA: TGTGCCAGCAGTTCCCAGGGGGCAGCCAAAAACATTCAGTACTTC.

The chain carries TRBV7-8 and TRBJ2-7; TRBD1 matches 9 bases. CDR3 size: 14 residues. V shed 5 bases, J shed 3 bases, and the junction held 5 bases outside the gene matches. CDR1 is SGHVS and CDR2 is FQNEAQ in the germline V gene. The chain's CDR3 is CASSRRTGDYEQYV. The CDR3 region has the DNA TGTGCCAGCAGCCGCCGGACAGGGGACTACGAGCAGTACGTC.

Concerning this clone itself: No conserved phenylalanine or tryptophan is present at the end of the CDR3, so a read error is the likely explanation. The chain employs TRBV7-6 and TRBJ1-6, with a weak D call TRBD1 (6 bases). Germline V gene lookup returns CDR1 SGHVS and CDR2 FNYEAQ. CDR3 length equals 18 residues. Trimming took 2 bases from V and 7 from J, leaving 21 bases between them. The CDR3 bases are TGTGCCAGCAGCTTAAGTATCGCGGCCACAGGGAAAAATTCACCCCTCCACCTT. Amino acid sequence: CASSLSIAATGKNSPLHL.

V is TRBV11-3 and J is TRBJ2-3; 10 nucleotides agree with TRBD1. This CDR3 region has 14 residues. Trimming cost V 4 bases and J 5 bases; bases outside gene matches: 3. Germline values: CDR1 SGHNT, CDR2 YENEEA. The CDR3 DNA reads TGTGCCAGCAGCTCCCGGGACAGGGGAGATACGCAGTATTTT. Protein product: CASSSRDRGDTQYF.

This chain connects TRBV5-6 to TRBJ1-1; D is ambiguous. V was pared by 2 bases and J by 4 bases, with 9 bases between. Germline V gives CDR1 SGHDT, CDR2 YYEEEE. This CDR3 is 13 amino acids long. The CDR3 is CASSLKGVTEAFF. The CDR3 coding sequence is TGTGCCAGCAGCTTAAAGGGAGTCACTGAAGCTTTCTTT. The full variable domain, completed using reference TRBV5-6 and TRBJ1-1, is DAGVTQSPTHLIKTRGQQVTLRCSPKSGHDTVSWYQQALGQGPQFIFQYYEEEERQRGNFPDRFSGHQFPNYSSELNVNALLLGDSALYLCASSLKGVTEAFFGQGTRLTVV.

The chain has TRBV27 and TRBJ1-5; a weak D match, TRBD1 (6 bases). Germline V CDR1 and CDR2: MNHEY, SMNVEV (reference sequence). V lost 7 bases and J lost 0, with 10 bases in between. The CDR3 extends over 14 amino acids. CDR3 DNA: TGTGCCAGCAAACAGGGAAATAGCAATCAGCCCCAGCATTTT. This translates into CASKQGNSNQPQHF.

This clone was counted once. This chain uses TRBV15 with TRBJ2-7; a possible D gene is TRBD2 (5 bases). Trimming cost V 0 bases and J 5 bases, with 14 bases left between them. This CDR3 region has 15 residues. CDR1 LNHNV and CDR2 YYDKDF come from the germline V gene (reference sequence). In DNA form, the CDR3 reads TGTGCCACCAGCAGAGATCTCGAGGACTTTCACGAGCAGTACGTC. This sequence encodes CATSRDLEDFHEQYV.

V gene TRBV10-3 combines with J gene TRBJ2-1, with D hard to call. This CDR3 has 14 residues. CDR1 and CDR2 (germline): ENHRY, SYGVKD. V lost 3 bases and J 8 bases, leaving 14 bases between the germline ends. The CDR3 DNA is TGTGCCATCAGTGACTATTCCTTTTCCGATGAGCAGTTCTTC. It translates to CAISDYSFSDEQFF.

There are a few counts of this clone. The CDR3 region is CASRDRGLTGELFF. In DNA form, the CDR3 reads TGTGCCAGCAGGGACAGGGGGCTCACCGGGGAGCTGTTTTTT. The chain uses TRBV2 and TRBJ2-2; TRBD1 matches at 11 bases. Trimming removed 6 bases from V and 4 bases from J; junction bases left unmatched: 1. This CDR3 is 14 amino acids long. Germline values: CDR1 SNHLY, CDR2 FYNNEI.

The gene calls are TRBV9 and TRBJ2-1; possible D gene TRBD2, 6 bases. Germline lookup yields CDR1 SGDLS and CDR2 YYNGEE. The length of the CDR3 is 13 residues. The ends were cut back, 0 bases at V and 7 bases at J, with 8 bases in the middle. The CDR3 coding sequence is TGTGCCAGCAGCGTAGACGGAGGGAATGAGCAGTTCTTC. As protein: CASSVDGGNEQFF.

The J gene is TRBJ2-1, the V gene TRBV27; D is possibly TRBD2 (6 bases). V was clipped by 6 bases and J by 4 bases, with 7 bases between them. From germline, CDR1 is MNHEY and CDR2 SMNVEV (reference sequence). The CDR3 totals 12 residues. This chain's CDR3 is CASRRGYNEQFF. In DNA, the CDR3 is TGTGCCAGCAGACGGGGGTACAATGAGCAGTTCTTC.

This chain uses TRBV7-8 with TRBJ2-7; 10 bases line up with TRBD1. V lost 0 bases and J lost 4; bases outside the gene matches: 6. The CDR3 extends over 16 amino acids. Germline loops: CDR1 SGHVS, CDR2 FQNEAQ. The CDR3 DNA follows: TGTGCCAGCAGCTTAGCGGGGGGACAGGGGATTTACGAGCAGTACGTC. Its protein is CASSLAGGQGIYEQYV.

In its sample, this clone was seen once. The chain is built from TRBV9 and TRBJ1-3; 8 nucleotides match TRBD1. The V gene's germline CDR1 is SGDLS and CDR2 YYNGEE. With V trimmed by 0 bases and J by 2 bases, 10 bases remained unmatched. The CDR3 sequence is 18 residues long. CDR3 nucleotide sequence: TGTGCCAGCAGCGTAGTAAACCCCTCGGACAGGGCTGGAAACACCATATATTTT. Translation: CASSVVNPSDRAGNTIYF.

The chain combines TRBV11-3 with TRBJ2-5, with 7 bases matching TRBD2. J lost 4 bases, V lost 3 bases, and 2 bases had no gene match. The CDR3 contains 13 residues. CDR1 SGHNT and CDR2 YENEEA come from the germline V gene. The CDR3 DNA sequence: TGTGCCAGCAGCTTGGGGGGGGGAGAGACCCAGTACTTC. Its protein is CASSLGGGETQYF.